This entry describes one T cell receptor beta chain. Antigen: not known. The data originate from a study of blood T cells in healthy people across ages. Findings and limits, study-wide: Unknown CMV status may confound age-related changes in expanded clones. More naive CD4+ cells and higher diversity marked long-lived donors relative to aged donors. Because sorting was not performed, PBMCs prevented conclusive naive versus antigen-experienced comparison.

Together with a sample-barcoded 5' primer, a J-beta primer mix was included in a second PCR lasting roughly 6 to 12 cycles. TCRdb redid the calling of the 5' RACE reads with MiXCR, one entry per CDR3 protein. Among roughly 730,000 distinct CDR3 sequences listed, roughly three fifths were seen once. The CDR3 has 16 residues. The germline CDR1 and CDR2 sequences are DFQATT and SNEGSKA (reference sequence). V was cut by 0 bases and J by 4 bases, with 16 bases left in between. This chain links TRBV20-1 with TRBJ2-1; unclear D gene. Sequencing was carried out using blood. The receptor's source is a man aged 35 to 55 in good health. CDR3 in amino acids: CSARELISNVYNEQFF. The CDR3 nucleotides read TGCAGTGCTAGAGAGCTCATTAGTAACGTTTACAATGAGCAGTTCTTC.